The TCR beta chain described here comes from a study of blood T cell repertoires in COVID-19. Overall study: Acute and convalescent COVID-19 specimens originated in the United States, Italy and Spain. In each case, the material was cDNA or gDNA derived from T cells, B-cell-depleted T cells, or PBMCs.

The authors' processing: Nucleated cell number was recorded as an estimate derived from reference gene primer amplification. Some clones are missing from TCRdb's copy, which holds only in-frame ones; the method was immunoSEQ multiplex PCR. The DNA gave D and trimming, while V, J and clone size come from that table. The data hold 55,000 to 75,000 clones, with approximately 88% observed a single time. The origin of this receptor is a human donor in a cohort sampled during active COVID-19. Sequenced: peripheral blood.

CDR3 DNA: TGCGCCAGCAGCCCCCGACCCTTCCCGGGACAGGGTAAATCTGGGGCCAACGTCCTGACTTTC. Encoded protein: CASSPRPFPGQGKSGANVLTF. The chain carries TRBV4-3 and TRBJ2-6, with 9 bases fitting TRBD1. Germline V CDR1 and CDR2: LGHNA, YSLEER. V was pared by 4 bases and J by 1 base, with 17 bases of the junction left unmatched. This CDR3 has 21 residues.